A selection of T cell receptor beta chains follows, all from one sample in a study of blood T cell repertoires in COVID-19. Only in-frame clones appear in the TCRdb table, and some are missing; sequencing was by immunoSEQ multiplex PCR. Of some 80,000 clones in the sample, around 90% are singletons; the top ten hold approximately 20%. The material sequenced was peripheral blood. The source of these receptors is a human donor in a cohort sampled during active COVID-19. CDR3s include the opening cysteine and the closing phenylalanine or tryptophan. Each record gives: V gene, J gene, clone size, CDR3 protein. Clone size is not always given. Where it is, it says once, few, many or a class for expanded clones.

V gene: TRBV4-2
J gene: TRBJ2-1
clone size: .
CDR3 protein: CASSQIQGEQFF

V gene: TRBV3-1/TRBV3-2
J gene: TRBJ1-1
clone size: .
CDR3 protein: CASSQGMTVNTEAFF

V gene: TRBV27
J gene: TRBJ2-7
clone size: few
CDR3 protein: CASSLWVRGYTYEQYF

V gene: TRBV6-2/TRBV6-3
J gene: TRBJ2-4
clone size: once
CDR3 protein: CASSVGGKNIQYF

V gene: TRBV28
J gene: TRBJ1-4
clone size: .
CDR3 protein: CASRGRHNEKLFF

V gene: TRBV15
J gene: TRBJ2-5
clone size: once
CDR3 protein: CATSRDPGETQYF

V gene: TRBV27
J gene: TRBJ1-1
clone size: .
CDR3 protein: CASRSDRLNTEAFF

V gene: TRBV6-6
J gene: TRBJ2-3
clone size: .
CDR3 protein: CASIKGADTQYF

V gene: TRBV12-3/TRBV12-4
J gene: TRBJ2-2
clone size: .
CDR3 protein: CASTGTGELFF

V gene: TRBV5-1
J gene: TRBJ1-6
clone size: .
CDR3 protein: CASSRQDRGGSPLHF

V gene: TRBV18
J gene: TRBJ1-3
clone size: .
CDR3 protein: CASTRRGLSGNTIYF

V gene: TRBV11-2
J gene: TRBJ1-2
clone size: .
CDR3 protein: CASSQGGARSYGYTF

V gene: TRBV6-2/TRBV6-3
J gene: TRBJ2-2
clone size: .
CDR3 protein: CASSLRTGTTGELFF

V gene: TRBV28
J gene: TRBJ1-5
clone size: .
CDR3 protein: CASSLLTGAQPQHF

V gene: TRBV5-1
J gene: TRBJ2-2
clone size: .
CDR3 protein: CASSLGSVLNTGELFF

V gene: TRBV5-1
J gene: TRBJ2-7
clone size: .
CDR3 protein: CASSRGPSYEQYF

V gene: TRBV10-1
J gene: TRBJ2-7
clone size: .
CDR3 protein: CASSESSGREQYF

V gene: TRBV15
J gene: TRBJ1-1
clone size: .
CDR3 protein: CATSRGRGEGNTEAFF

V gene: TRBV18
J gene: TRBJ2-2
clone size: .
CDR3 protein: CASSPGLADAGELFF

V gene: TRBV5-5
J gene: TRBJ2-7
clone size: .
CDR3 protein: CASRSLGQELYEQYF

V gene: TRBV2
J gene: TRBJ1-5
clone size: .
CDR3 protein: CASSGDRGNQPQHF

V gene: TRBV28
J gene: TRBJ1-2
clone size: .
CDR3 protein: CASSSRGNQDF

V gene: TRBV24-1
J gene: TRBJ1-5
clone size: .
CDR3 protein: CATSRQGVLQPQHF

V gene: TRBV20-1
J gene: TRBJ2-1
clone size: .
CDR3 protein: CSASPRKGFNEQFF

V gene: TRBV7-9
J gene: TRBJ1-5
clone size: few
CDR3 protein: CASSRQGEGQPQHF

V gene: TRBV5-4
J gene: TRBJ2-5
clone size: few
CDR3 protein: CASSLAGRQETQYF

V gene: TRBV9
J gene: TRBJ2-3
clone size: .
CDR3 protein: CASSSRQGSLTDTQYF

V gene: TRBV28
J gene: TRBJ1-5
clone size: .
CDR3 protein: CASSFLSQPQHF